This TCR beta chain was observed in a study of shared clonotypes between healthy human individuals. As defined, naive CD8 cells were CD45RO-negative and positively selected for CCR7, with terminally differentiated effector memory CD45RA+ cells excluded. The V and J ends lost 5 bases and 2 bases respectively, with 12 bases between them. The CDR3 has 14 amino acids. The V gene's germline CDR1 is SEHNR and CDR2 FQNEAQ (reference sequence). Only in-frame clones appear in the TCRdb table, and some are missing; sequencing was by immunoSEQ multiplex PCR. The table shows 2 million or so clones, with over 85% occurring only once.

This TCR derives from a man between 18 and 35 years old in good health. The specimen sequenced was naive CD8+ T cells sorted from blood. V gene TRBV7-9 combines with J gene TRBJ1-2, with a tentative D call TRBD1 (6 bases). This CDR3 reads CASSIQGPNYGYTF. The DNA for the CDR3 is TGTGCCAGCAGCATACAGGGACCCAACTATGGCTACACCTTC.